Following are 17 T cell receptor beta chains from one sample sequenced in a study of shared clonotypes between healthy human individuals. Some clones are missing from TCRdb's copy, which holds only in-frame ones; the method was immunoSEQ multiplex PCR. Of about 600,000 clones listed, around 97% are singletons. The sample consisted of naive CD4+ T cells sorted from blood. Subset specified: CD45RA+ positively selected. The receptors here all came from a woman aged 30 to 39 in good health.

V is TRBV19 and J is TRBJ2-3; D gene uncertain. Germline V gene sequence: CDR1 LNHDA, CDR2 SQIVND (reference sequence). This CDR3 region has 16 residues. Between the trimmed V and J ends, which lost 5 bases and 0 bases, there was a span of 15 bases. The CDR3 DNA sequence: TGTGCCAGTAGTCTCTTCCCTCAGGAAAGCACAGATACGCAGTATTTT. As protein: CASSLFPQESTDTQYF. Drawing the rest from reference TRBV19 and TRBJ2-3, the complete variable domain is DGGITQSPKYLFRKEGQNVTLSCEQNLNHDAMYWYRQDPGQGLRLIYYSQIVNDFQKGDIAEGYSVSREKKESFPLTVTSAQKNPTAFYLCASSLFPQESTDTQYFGPGTRLTVL.

The CDR3 here is CASGTGLVGAYEQYF. For the CDR3, the DNA is TGTGCCAGCGGAACCGGGCTAGTCGGGGCCTACGAGCAGTACTTC. The chain carries TRBV28 and TRBJ2-7; D is perhaps TRBD2 (5 bases). CDR1 MDHEN and CDR2 SYDVKM come from the germline V gene. The CDR3 length is 15 residues. V lost 8 bases, J lost 2 bases, and 19 bases lay in between.

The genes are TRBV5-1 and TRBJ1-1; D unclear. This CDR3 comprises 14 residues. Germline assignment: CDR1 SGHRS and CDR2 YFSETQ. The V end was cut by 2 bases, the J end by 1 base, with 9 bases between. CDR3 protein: CASSFGDANTEAFF. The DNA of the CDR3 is TGCGCCAGCAGCTTCGGAGACGCGAACACTGAAGCTTTCTTT.

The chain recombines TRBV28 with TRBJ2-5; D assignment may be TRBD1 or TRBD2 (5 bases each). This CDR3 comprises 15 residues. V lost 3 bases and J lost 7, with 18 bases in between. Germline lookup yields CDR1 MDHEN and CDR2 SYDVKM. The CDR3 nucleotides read TGTGCCAGCAGTTTTGGTTCGTGGCAGGGAGCGACCCAGTACTTC. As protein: CASSFGSWQGATQYF.

DNA of the CDR3: TGTGCCAGTAGTCTAGCAGGGGCTGTTAACATTCAGTACTTC. Its protein product is CASSLAGAVNIQYF. V usage is TRBV19 and J usage is TRBJ2-4; the D gene is possibly TRBD1 (6 bases). V was trimmed by 5 bases and J by 7 bases, leaving 15 bases between them. CDR1 LNHDA and CDR2 SQIVND come from the germline V gene (reference sequence). The CDR3 length is 14 residues.

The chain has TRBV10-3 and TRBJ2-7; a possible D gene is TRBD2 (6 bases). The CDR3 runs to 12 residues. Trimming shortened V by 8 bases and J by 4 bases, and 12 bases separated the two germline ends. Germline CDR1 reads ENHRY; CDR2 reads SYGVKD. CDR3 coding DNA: TGTGCCATCGGGGGGTCCCAGTACGAGCAGTACTTC. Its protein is CAIGGSQYEQYF.

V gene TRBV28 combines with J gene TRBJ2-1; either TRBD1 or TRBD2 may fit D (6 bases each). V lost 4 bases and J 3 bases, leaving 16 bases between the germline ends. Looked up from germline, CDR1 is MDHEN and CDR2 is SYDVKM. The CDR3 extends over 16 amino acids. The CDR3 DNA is TGTGCCAGCAGTTCAGGGGCCGGGGGAGGCTACAATGAGCAGTTCTTC. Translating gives CASSSGAGGGYNEQFF. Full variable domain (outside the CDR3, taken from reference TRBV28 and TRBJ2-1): DVKVTQSSRYLVKRTGEKVFLECVQDMDHENMFWYRQDPGLGLRLIYFSYDVKMKEKGDIPEGYSVSREKKERFSLILESASTNQTSMYLCASSSGAGGGYNEQFFGPGTRLTVL.

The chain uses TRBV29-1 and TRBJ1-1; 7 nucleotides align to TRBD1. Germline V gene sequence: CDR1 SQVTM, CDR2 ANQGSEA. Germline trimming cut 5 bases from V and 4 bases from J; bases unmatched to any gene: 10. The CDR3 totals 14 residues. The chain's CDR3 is CSVRKDRAPTEAFF. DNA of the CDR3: TGCAGCGTTCGAAAAGACAGGGCCCCCACTGAAGCTTTCTTT.

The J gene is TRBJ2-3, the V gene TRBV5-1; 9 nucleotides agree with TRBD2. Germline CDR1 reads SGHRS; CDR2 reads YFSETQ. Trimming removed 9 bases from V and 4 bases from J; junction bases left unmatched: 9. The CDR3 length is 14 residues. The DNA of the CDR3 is TGCGCCACCGGCGGGGGGGGGATGGCAGATACGCAGTATTTT. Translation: CATGGGGMADTQYF.

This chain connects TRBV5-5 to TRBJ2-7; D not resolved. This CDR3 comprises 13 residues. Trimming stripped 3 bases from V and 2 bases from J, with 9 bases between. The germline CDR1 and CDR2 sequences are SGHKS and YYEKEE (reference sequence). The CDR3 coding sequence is TGTGCCAGCAGCTCACCTGGGCCCTACGAGCAGTACTTC. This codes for CASSSPGPYEQYF.

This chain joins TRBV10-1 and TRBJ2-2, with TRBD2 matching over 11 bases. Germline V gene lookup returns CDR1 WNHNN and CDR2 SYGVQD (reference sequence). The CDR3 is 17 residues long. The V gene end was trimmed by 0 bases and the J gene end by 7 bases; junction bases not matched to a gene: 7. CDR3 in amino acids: CASSESALAGGGGELFF. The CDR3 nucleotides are TGCGCCAGCAGTGAGTCCGCCCTAGCGGGAGGCGGCGGGGAGCTGTTTTTT.

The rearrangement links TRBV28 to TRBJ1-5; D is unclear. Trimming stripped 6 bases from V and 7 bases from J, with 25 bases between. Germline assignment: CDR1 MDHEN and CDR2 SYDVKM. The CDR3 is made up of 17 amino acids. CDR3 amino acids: CASRPGGVPSPFQPQHF. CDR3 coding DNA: TGTGCCAGCAGACCAGGTGGGGTCCCCTCCCCTTTCCAGCCCCAGCATTTT.

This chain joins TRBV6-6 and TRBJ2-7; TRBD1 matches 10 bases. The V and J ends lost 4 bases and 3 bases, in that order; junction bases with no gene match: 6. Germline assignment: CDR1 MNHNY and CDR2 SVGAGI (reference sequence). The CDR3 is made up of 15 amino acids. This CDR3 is CASSSGTGANYEQYF. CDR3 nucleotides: TGTGCCAGCAGTTCCGGGACAGGGGCGAACTACGAGCAGTACTTC.

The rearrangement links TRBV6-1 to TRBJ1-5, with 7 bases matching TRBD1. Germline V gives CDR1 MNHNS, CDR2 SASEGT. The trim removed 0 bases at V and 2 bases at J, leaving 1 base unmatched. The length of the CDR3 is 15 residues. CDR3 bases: TGTGCCAGCAGTGAAGCCAGGGGGGGCAATCAGCCCCAGCATTTT. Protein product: CASSEARGGNQPQHF.

CDR3 residues: CAIRAQEDSPYEQYF. For the CDR3, the DNA is TGTGCCATCAGAGCCCAGGAGGACTCTCCCTACGAGCAGTACTTC. The chain is built from TRBV10-3 and TRBJ2-7; D perhaps matches TRBD2 (5 bases). V was shortened by 6 bases and J by 2 bases, with 17 bases between the two germline ends. The CDR3 loop spans 15 amino acids. Germline V lookup: CDR1 ENHRY, CDR2 SYGVKD.

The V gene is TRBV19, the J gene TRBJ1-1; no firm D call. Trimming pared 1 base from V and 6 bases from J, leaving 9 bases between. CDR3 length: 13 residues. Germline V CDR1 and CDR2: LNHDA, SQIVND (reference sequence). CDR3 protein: CASSIARGAEAFF. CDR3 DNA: TGTGCCAGTAGTATAGCGCGTGGTGCTGAAGCTTTCTTT.

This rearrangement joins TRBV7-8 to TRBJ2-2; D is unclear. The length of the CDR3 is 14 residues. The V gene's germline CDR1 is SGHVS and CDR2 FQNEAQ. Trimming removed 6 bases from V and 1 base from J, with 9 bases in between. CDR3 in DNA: TGTGCCAGCAGTCTAGACGAGAACACCGGGGAGCTGTTTTTT. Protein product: CASSLDENTGELFF. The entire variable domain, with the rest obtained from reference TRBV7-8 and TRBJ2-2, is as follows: GAGVSQSPRYKVAKRGQDVALRCDPISGHVSLFWYQQALGQGPEFLTYFQNEAQLDKSGLPSDRFFAERPEGSVSTLKIQRTQQEDSAVYLCASSLDENTGELFFGEGSRLTVL.